This record concerns one T cell receptor (beta chain) sequence. Its target is not known. With the 5' RACE reads reprocessed, TCRdb shows one record per CDR3 protein and no DNA. Here the sample table reports 200,000 to 250,000 distinct CDR3 sequences. The CDR3 consists of 11 residues. CDR1 and CDR2 (germline): DFQATT, SNEGSKA (reference sequence). The record originates from a study of monozygotic twins with inflammatory bowel disease. Broader study findings: TCRbeta inverse Simpson diversity was decreased in IBD patients versus healthy co-twins. Individual T cell subtypes were not distinguishable.

Sequenced sample: blood. The chain is built from TRBV20-1 and TRBJ2-5. This receptor was identified in a human donor with ulcerative colitis or Crohn's disease, or a healthy co-twin of an affected twin (not recorded which). CDR3 residues: CSVSPQETQYF.